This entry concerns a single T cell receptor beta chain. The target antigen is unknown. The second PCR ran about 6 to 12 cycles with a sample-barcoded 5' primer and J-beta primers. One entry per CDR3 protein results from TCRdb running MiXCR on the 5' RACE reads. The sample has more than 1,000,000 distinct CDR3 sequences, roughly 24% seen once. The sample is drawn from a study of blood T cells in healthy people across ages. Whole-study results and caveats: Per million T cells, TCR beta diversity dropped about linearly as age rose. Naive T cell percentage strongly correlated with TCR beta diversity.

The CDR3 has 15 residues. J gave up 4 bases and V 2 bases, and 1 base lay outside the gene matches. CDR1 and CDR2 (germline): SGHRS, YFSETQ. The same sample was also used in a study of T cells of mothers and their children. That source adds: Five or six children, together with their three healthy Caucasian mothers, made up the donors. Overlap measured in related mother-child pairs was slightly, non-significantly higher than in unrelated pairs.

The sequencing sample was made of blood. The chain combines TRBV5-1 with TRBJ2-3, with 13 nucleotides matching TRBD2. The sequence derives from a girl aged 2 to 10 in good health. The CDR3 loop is CASSFGLAGADTQYF. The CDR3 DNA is TGCGCCAGCAGCTTCGGACTAGCGGGAGCAGATACGCAGTATTTT.